This record covers a single T cell receptor (beta chain). The antigen is not known. Germline CDR1 reads SGHRS; CDR2 reads YFSETQ. The ends were cut back, 0 bases at V and 10 bases at J, with 11 bases in the middle. The CDR3 has 14 amino acids. This sample was included in a study of T cells in localized non-small cell lung cancer. General study findings and limits: Uninvolved adjacent lung showed the highest T cell clonality, exceeding tumor. Sequencing covered just one tumor region, so heterogeneity cannot be ruled out. Longer survival (overall) was linked to higher T cell density in blood. Adjacent lung had a median around 60 of the 100 largest tumor clones.

The table came from immunoSEQ multiplex PCR; TCRdb's copy has only in-frame clones and leaves some out. Of around 41,000 clones listed, 75% to 90% are singletons. This specimen was peripheral blood, taken before any cancer treatment. The receptor was derived from a man aged 35 to 69 with stage I lung adenocarcinoma. V gene TRBV5-1 combines with J gene TRBJ1-6; D call uncertain. The CDR3 bases are TGCGCCAGCAGCTTGGTAGGTTCGGGCTCACCCCTCCACTTT. It translates to CASSLVGSGSPLHF.